This T cell receptor (beta chain) emerged from a study of a mutant IDH1 vaccine in newly diagnosed glioma listed by TCRdb under 2021. About the investigation overall: Eight vaccinations were administered to patients in weeks 1, 3, 5, 7, 11, 15, 19 and 23, corresponding to visits V03 through V10. Vaccination began 4-6 weeks after radiotherapy alone, or alongside temozolomide cycles in the chemotherapy-containing groups. Of the approximately 33 patients who were treated, 62.5% were male and approximately 38% were female, and the mean age was around 43 years. Before enrollment, most patients had been given radiochemotherapy with temozolomide as standard therapy, while the rest had received either radiotherapy alone or temozolomide alone. Peripheral blood was drawn at six visits: V03 (baseline), V05, V07, V10, V12 and V13. Longitudinal TCRB deep sequencing was performed for approximately 24 treated patients wherever samples were available for exploratory analyses. Broader findings and caveats from the paper: Pseudoprogression appeared unrelated to alterations in the top peripheral T cell clonotypes detected by TCRB sequencing. PBMC samples for TCRB deep sequencing were selected based on availability. It was noted by the authors that analyses of patient blood samples could not be reproduced owing to sample limitations. Vaccine-induced immune responses across multiple MHC alleles were detected in roughly 94% of patients.

The time point label on this specimen signifies: week 23, last vaccination. Every vaccine dose consisted of 300 ug of a 20-mer mutant IDH1 peptide in Montanide, administered subcutaneously together with topical imiquimod. All donors had newly diagnosed IDH1-mutant astrocytomas of WHO grade 3 or 4 that showed loss of nuclear ATRX. The samples were drawn from NOA16, a multicentre, single-arm, open-label phase I trial in Germany that tested a mutant IDH1 peptide vaccine in humans for the first time. The DNeasy Blood and Tissue Kit was used to extract genomic DNA from EDTA blood for TCRB sequencing. Based on the germline V gene, the CDR1 and CDR2 sequences are LGHNA and YNFKEQ. Taken from cysteine to phenylalanine, the CDR3 has 14 residues. Left in the record is the CDR3 DNA by itself, 42 bases read in frame from the first base. The junction carries 11 bases between V and J, which are trimmed by 5 bases and 1 base respectively.

The library came from the immunoSEQ multiplex PCR assay. Following the manufacturer's protocol, the hsTCRB Kit was used to amplify rearranged TCR beta chain sequences. An Illumina MiSeq was used to sequence the TCRB libraries. The paper's processing steps were these. The proprietary platform of the kit vendor was used for demultiplexing, trimming and gene mapping. TCRdb took over this immuneACCESS table, retaining in-frame rearrangements with V and J assigned. Such tables are incomplete; in checked studies, under half of the missing clones stem from an unresolved V gene, and the remainder is unexplained. The DNA gave D and trimming, while V, J and clone size come from that table. This sample is represented by tens of thousands of clones; more than 75% of them were singletons. Over 4% of the sample rests with the top ten. In this sample, this clone turned up a few times. What this receptor recognizes is not known. No much larger clonotype is one base removed from it; base qualities were not supplied.

This sample comprised PBMCs, obtained from a glioma patient whose treatment included an IDH1 peptide vaccine. The receptor chain draws on TRBV4-2 and TRBJ1-1; the D gene identity is not certain. The TCR originated in a man under 40 with glioma. Read as DNA, the sequence is TGTGCCAGCAGCGAGAGGAACTCGAACACTGAAGCTTTCTTT. It translates as CASSERNSNTEAFF.